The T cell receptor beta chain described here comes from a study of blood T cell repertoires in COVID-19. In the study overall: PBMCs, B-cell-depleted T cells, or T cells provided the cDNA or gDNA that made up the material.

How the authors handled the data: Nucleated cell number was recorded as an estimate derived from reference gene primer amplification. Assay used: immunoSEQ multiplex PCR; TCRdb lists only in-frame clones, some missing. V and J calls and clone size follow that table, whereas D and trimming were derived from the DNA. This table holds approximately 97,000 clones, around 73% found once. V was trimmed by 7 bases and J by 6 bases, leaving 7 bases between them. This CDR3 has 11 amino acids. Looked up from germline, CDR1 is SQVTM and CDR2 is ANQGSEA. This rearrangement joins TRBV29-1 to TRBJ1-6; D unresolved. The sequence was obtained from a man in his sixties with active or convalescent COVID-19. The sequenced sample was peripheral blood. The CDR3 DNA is TGCAGCGCCCCCGTTAATTCACCCCTCCACTTT. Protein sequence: CSAPVNSPLHF.